The rows below give T cell receptor beta chains drawn from one sample of a study of blood T cell repertoires in COVID-19. Generated by immunoSEQ multiplex PCR, the TCRdb table keeps only in-frame clones and is missing some. The table shows some 130,000 clones, with 65% to 85% occurring only once. Source material: peripheral blood. The receptors originated from a woman of 80 years or more with acute or convalescent COVID-19. The CDR3 runs from the conserved cysteine through the conserved F or W. Each record gives: CDR3 DNA, CDR3 protein, clone size, V gene, J gene, D gene. D genes are given only for firm matches. A row's size may be missing; if present it is once, few, many or a size class.

DNA: TGTGCCAGCAGTGAAACTCGAAACACCATATATTTT
CDR3: CASSETRNTIYF
size: once
V: TRBV25-1
J: TRBJ1-3
D: NA

DNA: TGTGCCAGCAGCCAAGAATCATCAGGGTCAGGGGTGCTCGGAAACACCATATATTTT
CDR3: CASSQESSGSGVLGNTIYF
size: NA
V: TRBV3-1/TRBV3-2
J: TRBJ1-3
D: NA

DNA: TGTGCCAGTAGGACAGGGTACGATGGCTACACCTTC
CDR3: CASRTGYDGYTF
size: NA
V: TRBV19
J: TRBJ1-2
D: TRBD1

DNA: TGTGCCAGCAGTTCGACTCCTTTCAATGAGCAGTTCTTC
CDR3: CASSSTPFNEQFF
size: once
V: TRBV12-3/TRBV12-4
J: TRBJ2-1
D: NA

DNA: TGTGCCAGCAGCGTCGACTACGTGAACACTGAAGCTTTCTTT
CDR3: CASSVDYVNTEAFF
size: NA
V: TRBV9
J: TRBJ1-1
D: NA

DNA: TGTGCCAGCAGCTTAGCGACTAGTCAGGAGACCCAGTACTTC
CDR3: CASSLATSQETQYF
size: NA
V: TRBV7-8
J: TRBJ2-5
D: NA

DNA: TGTGCCAGCAGTTTCGATCTAAATCAGCCCCAGCATTTT
CDR3: CASSFDLNQPQHF
size: NA
V: TRBV12-3/TRBV12-4
J: TRBJ1-5
D: NA

DNA: TGTGCCTGGACAGCGGGAGTCACAGATACGCAGTATTTT
CDR3: CAWTAGVTDTQYF
size: once
V: TRBV7-8
J: TRBJ2-3
D: TRBD2

DNA: TGCGCCAGCAGTGAGTCGGGCCGGGACAGGGCCTATGGCTACACCTTC
CDR3: CASSESGRDRAYGYTF
size: NA
V: TRBV10-2
J: TRBJ1-2
D: TRBD1

DNA: TGTGCCAGCAGCTTAGGGAGTGGAGGGCACTACGAGCAGTACTTC
CDR3: CASSLGSGGHYEQYF
size: NA
V: TRBV7-2
J: TRBJ2-7
D: NA

DNA: TGTGCCAGCAGATATGGACAGGGTGATGTTCAGGAGCAGTACTTC
CDR3: CASRYGQGDVQEQYF
size: NA
V: TRBV5-8
J: TRBJ2-7
D: TRBD1

DNA: TGTGCCACCAGTGATTTTATGGGTAGCGGGGGGCGAGTACAATATGAGCAGTTCTTC
CDR3: CATSDFMGSGGRVQYEQFF
size: NA
V: TRBV24-1
J: TRBJ2-1
D: TRBD2

DNA: TGCAGCGTCGTCGAGGGGGCGCGGTTGGGGGGCTACACCTTC
CDR3: CSVVEGARLGGYTF
size: once
V: TRBV29-1
J: TRBJ1-2
D: TRBD1

DNA: TGTGCCAGCAGTTACTCGTATTACAGTGAAGCTTTCTTT
CDR3: CASSYSYYSEAFF
size: NA
V: TRBV6-5
J: TRBJ1-1
D: NA

DNA: TGTGCCAGCTCACCCTCGGGACAGCGAAGTGAAAAACTGTTTTTT
CDR3: CASSPSGQRSEKLFF
size: few
V: TRBV18
J: TRBJ1-4
D: TRBD1

DNA: TGTGCCTGGAGTGAAACAGGGGATGGGGAGCTGTTTTTT
CDR3: CAWSETGDGELFF
size: many
V: TRBV30
J: TRBJ2-2
D: TRBD1

DNA: TGTGCCAGTAGTATACAACATGGAGCTGACAATGAGCAGTTCTTC
CDR3: CASSIQHGADNEQFF
size: few
V: TRBV19
J: TRBJ2-1
D: NA

DNA: TGTGCCAGCACGGGGATAGGGAACACTGAAGCTTTCTTT
CDR3: CASTGIGNTEAFF
size: NA
V: TRBV2
J: TRBJ1-1
D: NA

DNA: TGTGCCAGCAACCCACAGGGGGCGGACACTGAAGCTTTCTTT
CDR3: CASNPQGADTEAFF
size: NA
V: TRBV6-6
J: TRBJ1-1
D: TRBD1

DNA: TGTGCCAGCACCCGGACAGATCCTGAACTTTATGGCTACACCTTC
CDR3: CASTRTDPELYGYTF
size: NA
V: TRBV7-2
J: TRBJ1-2
D: NA

DNA: TGTGCCCTCGGCGGCGGGGGGACCACCGGGGAGCTGTTTTTT
CDR3: CALGGGGTTGELFF
size: NA
V: TRBV10-3
J: TRBJ2-2
D: TRBD2

DNA: TGTGCCAGCAGCTTAGGGACCGGGACAGATAATGAAAAACTGTTTTTT
CDR3: CASSLGTGTDNEKLFF
size: NA
V: TRBV7-9
J: TRBJ1-4
D: TRBD1

DNA: TGCGCCACCCGGACAGGGCCGGTAGGGGAAAAACTGTTTTTT
CDR3: CATRTGPVGEKLFF
size: NA
V: TRBV5-1
J: TRBJ1-4
D: TRBD1

DNA: TGTGCCAGTAGTATCCAGGGGGCGAACACCGGGGAGCTGTTTTTT
CDR3: CASSIQGANTGELFF
size: NA
V: TRBV19
J: TRBJ2-2
D: TRBD1

DNA: TGTGCCTGGAGTGTAGGGGGACACAGCAATCAGCCCCAGCATTTT
CDR3: CAWSVGGHSNQPQHF
size: NA
V: TRBV30
J: TRBJ1-5
D: NA

DNA: TGCGCCAGCAGCTTACAGGTCCAAACAGATACGCAGTATTTT
CDR3: CASSLQVQTDTQYF
size: NA
V: TRBV5-1
J: TRBJ2-3
D: NA

DNA: TGTGCCAGCAGCCAAGGGACAGGCCACAATCAGCCCCAGCATTTT
CDR3: CASSQGTGHNQPQHF
size: NA
V: TRBV3-1/TRBV3-2
J: TRBJ1-5
D: TRBD1

DNA: TGTGCCAGTAGTGCGGGGGGGGGTTTTGGCAATCAGCCCCAGCATTTT
CDR3: CASSAGGGFGNQPQHF
size: NA
V: TRBV19
J: TRBJ1-5
D: NA

DNA: TGTGCCACCAGCAGTGGGGGCTCGGCGATCTATGGCTACACCTTC
CDR3: CATSSGGSAIYGYTF
size: NA
V: TRBV15
J: TRBJ1-2
D: NA

DNA: TGTGCCAGCAGTGAAACAGCCCTTGGGGAGCAGTACTTC
CDR3: CASSETALGEQYF
size: NA
V: TRBV2
J: TRBJ2-7
D: NA

DNA: TGTGCCATCAGTGACTCTTTGGCTTATGGCTACACCTTC
CDR3: CAISDSLAYGYTF
size: few
V: TRBV10-3
J: TRBJ1-2
D: NA

DNA: TGCGCCAGCAGCTCCACCGGGTCTGGCGGCTACACCTTC
CDR3: CASSSTGSGGYTF
size: once
V: TRBV5-1
J: TRBJ1-2
D: NA

DNA: TGTGCCAGCAGCTCAAGACTAGCGGGAGGCCTGAACACCGGGGAGCTGTTTTTT
CDR3: CASSSRLAGGLNTGELFF
size: NA
V: TRBV7-9
J: TRBJ2-2
D: TRBD2

DNA: TGCAGCGTTGAAGACCCCCTCTCCACAGGACGCTACGAGCAGTACTTC
CDR3: CSVEDPLSTGRYEQYF
size: few
V: TRBV29-1
J: TRBJ2-7
D: NA

DNA: TGTGCCAGCTCACCAACGGGGGGCGCAGTGGGGTATGGCTACACCTTC
CDR3: CASSPTGGAVGYGYTF
size: NA
V: TRBV18
J: TRBJ1-2
D: NA

DNA: TGTGCCTGGGACTTAGCGGGATCCGGGGAGCTGTTTTTT
CDR3: CAWDLAGSGELFF
size: once
V: TRBV30
J: TRBJ2-2
D: TRBD2

DNA: TGCGCCAGCAGCTTGGTAGGGCGGGGGGGCCGAGAGACCCAGTACTTC
CDR3: CASSLVGRGGRETQYF
size: NA
V: TRBV5-1
J: TRBJ2-5
D: TRBD2

DNA: TGTGCCAGCAGTCGGGGGCAGCGGGGCTACAATGAGCAGTTCTTC
CDR3: CASSRGQRGYNEQFF
size: NA
V: TRBV6-2/TRBV6-3
J: TRBJ2-1
D: NA